Below are 18 T cell receptor beta chains sequenced from a single sample in a study of high-grade serous ovarian cancer treatment subgroups. The data were produced by immunoSEQ multiplex PCR, yet TCRdb's version contains in-frame clones alone and is incomplete. The sample holds 15,000 or so clones, 80% to 90% seen once. The tumor samples were collected prior to definitive surgery or chemotherapy. Sequencing was performed on tumor tissue. The receptors here all came from a human donor with high-grade serous ovarian cancer.

The rearrangement uses TRBV2 and TRBJ1-1, with D hard to call. The CDR3 is 11 residues long. Per the germline V gene, CDR1 is SNHLY and CDR2 is FYNNEI. Trimming removed 6 bases at V and 6 bases at J, with 8 bases between. In DNA, the CDR3 is TGTGCCAGCAGGGAGGGTTCTGAAGCTTTCTTT. The encoded protein is CASREGSEAFF.

This clone showed up just once. The chain has TRBV29-1 and TRBJ2-7; D perhaps matches TRBD1 (6 bases). Germline CDR1 is SQVTM and CDR2 is ANQGSEA. This CDR3 is 15 amino acids long. Between the trimmed V and J ends, which lost 1 base and 1 base, there was a span of 14 bases. CDR3 DNA: TGCAGCGTTGAAGCCACAGGGTCGGGGTCCTACGAGCAGTACTTC. Protein product: CSVEATGSGSYEQYF.

The chain recombines TRBV29-1 with TRBJ1-4, with no clear D. Germline V gene data show CDR1 as SQVTM and CDR2 as ANQGSEA. The CDR3 spans 12 residues. Deletions cut 7 bases from V and 0 bases from J, with 6 bases between. The CDR3 protein is CSAYSTNEKLFF. As DNA, the CDR3 is TGCAGCGCTTACTCAACTAATGAAAAACTGTTTTTT.

This chain connects TRBV6-5 to TRBJ1-1, with D uncertain. Deletions cut 1 base from V and 1 base from J, with 4 bases between. CDR1 is MNHEY, CDR2 SVGAGI, per germline. This CDR3 is built from 13 residues. The CDR3 DNA reads TGTGCCAGCAGTTACTGGTCGAACACTGAAGCTTTCTTT. This codes for CASSYWSNTEAFF.

This clone appeared a few times. The genes are TRBV30 and TRBJ1-5, with D possibly TRBD1 on 5 matching bases. Germline V gives CDR1 GTSNPN, CDR2 SVGIG (reference sequence). The V end lost 5 bases, the J end lost 6 bases, and 14 bases lay between the germline ends. The CDR3 has 13 residues. The CDR3: CAWGLGAGQPQHF. Here the CDR3 DNA reads TGTGCCTGGGGTTTAGGGGCCGGTCAGCCCCAGCATTTT.

This rearrangement joins TRBV11-1 to TRBJ1-4; 8 bases map to TRBD1. CDR1 is SGHAT and CDR2 is FQDESV in the germline V gene (reference sequence). With 10 bases clipped from V and 4 bases from J, the junction kept 8 bases outside the gene matches. The CDR3 has 14 amino acids. CDR3 sequence reads: CATVTGGCNEKLFF. The CDR3 DNA reads TGTGCCACTGTTACAGGGGGGTGTAATGAAAAACTGTTTTTT.

V and J are TRBV6-6 and TRBJ2-7, with TRBD1 as a possible D gene (6 bases). The CDR3 has 13 residues. V lost 2 bases, J lost 3 bases, and 8 bases lay in between. CDR1 is MNHNY, CDR2 SVGAGI, per germline (reference sequence). Here the CDR3 reads CASSYQTGYEQYF. CDR3 bases: TGTGCCAGCAGTTACCAGACAGGCTACGAGCAGTACTTC.

The chain recombines TRBV11-2 with TRBJ2-5; TRBD1 matches 10 bases. The CDR3 is made up of 15 amino acids. J was trimmed by 4 bases and V by 0 bases; bases with no gene match: 2. The germline V gene encodes CDR1 SGHAT and CDR2 FQNNGV. The CDR3 reads CASSLDGTGAETQYF. In nucleotides, the CDR3 is TGTGCCAGCAGCTTAGATGGGACAGGGGCAGAGACCCAGTACTTC.

The chain carries TRBV5-6 and TRBJ2-7; D is ambiguous. V gave up 0 bases and J gave up 5 bases, with 6 bases separating them. The CDR3 runs to 12 residues. Germline assignment: CDR1 SGHDT and CDR2 YYEEEE. CDR3 amino acids: CASSLGTDEQYF. The CDR3 DNA sequence: TGTGCCAGCAGCTTGGGGACCGACGAGCAGTACTTC.

CDR3 loop: CASSQGSTGPEETQYF. The CDR3 nucleotides read TGCGCCAGCAGCCAAGGATCGACAGGACCCGAAGAGACCCAGTACTTC. The chain employs TRBV4-1 and TRBJ2-5; D perhaps matches TRBD1 (6 bases). V lost 1 base, J lost 3 bases, and 15 bases lay in between. CDR1 is MGHRA and CDR2 is YSYEKL in the germline V gene. CDR3 length equals 16 residues.

DNA for the CDR3: TGCGCCAGCAGCCCATCTGACCGGGACGGACGTTACGAGCAGTACTTC. Its protein is CASSPSDRDGRYEQYF. The chain employs TRBV4-1 and TRBJ2-5; D is perhaps TRBD1 or TRBD2 (5 bases each). The J call may be incorrect, as the DNA end agrees better with TRBJ2-7. The length of the CDR3 is 16 residues. Germline V gives CDR1 MGHRA, CDR2 YSYEKL.

The rearrangement joins TRBV5-1 to TRBJ2-3; the match to TRBD2 covers 9 bases. J was trimmed by 3 bases and V by 3 bases; bases with no gene match: 8. Germline values: CDR1 SGHRS, CDR2 YFSETQ. This CDR3 has 16 residues. Here the CDR3 DNA reads TGCGCCAGCAGCTGGGGGACTAGCCGGAGGACAGATACGCAGTATTTT. Its protein product is CASSWGTSRRTDTQYF.

The chain joins TRBV10-3 to TRBJ2-1, with TRBD2 matching over 8 bases. There are 15 residues in the CDR3. CDR1 is ENHRY, CDR2 SYGVKD, per germline. J lost 7 bases, V lost 3 bases, and 8 bases had no gene match. CDR3 protein: CAISDRPGGLNEQFF. CDR3 coding DNA: TGTGCCATCAGTGACCGACCGGGGGGGCTTAATGAGCAGTTCTTC.

A single count supports this clone. This chain uses TRBV29-1 with TRBJ2-7, with 10 bases that match TRBD1. CDR1 and CDR2 (germline): SQVTM, ANQGSEA. Trimming took 7 bases from V and 0 from J; bases not matched to a gene: 3. The CDR3 covers 13 residues. DNA of the CDR3: TGCAGCGCGGGACAGGGGAACTCCTACGAGCAGTACTTC. Translation gives CSAGQGNSYEQYF.

The chain uses TRBV9 and TRBJ2-1; a possible D gene is TRBD1 (5 bases). With 0 bases removed from V and 3 bases from J, the gap between germline ends came to 10 bases. The CDR3 is 15 residues long. From germline, CDR1 is SGDLS and CDR2 YYNGEE. Here the CDR3 reads CASSVGLGVYNEQFF. In nucleotides, the CDR3 is TGTGCCAGCAGCGTAGGCCTAGGGGTCTACAATGAGCAGTTCTTC.

V usage is TRBV2 and J usage is TRBJ2-1; D unresolved. The CDR3 has 13 amino acids. The ends were cut back, 3 bases at V and 4 bases at J, with 7 bases in the middle. Germline values: CDR1 SNHLY, CDR2 FYNNEI. CDR3 coding DNA: TGTGCCAGCAGTGACGAGTTTTACAATGAGCAGTTCTTC. This gives the protein CASSDEFYNEQFF. Filled out from reference TRBV2 and TRBJ2-1, the complete variable domain reads EPEVTQTPSHQVTQMGQEVILRCVPISNHLYFYWYRQILGQKVEFLVSFYNNEISEKSEIFDDQFSVERPDGSNFTLKIRSTKLEDSAMYFCASSDEFYNEQFFGPGTRLTVL.

The chain has TRBV6-5 and TRBJ2-7, with D uncertain. This CDR3 region has 13 residues. CDR1 MNHEY and CDR2 SVGAGI come from the germline V gene. The ends were cut back, 6 bases at V and 0 bases at J, with 9 bases in the middle. CDR3 sequence (DNA): TGTGCCAGCAGCCAGACCATCTCCTACGAGCAGTACTTC. It codes for CASSQTISYEQYF.

The chain is built from TRBV7-7 and TRBJ2-7; TRBD1 agrees at 7 bases. The CDR3 is 15 residues long. Germline lookup yields CDR1 SSHAT and CDR2 FNYEAQ (reference sequence). With 5 bases clipped from V and 0 bases from J, the junction kept 7 bases outside the gene matches. The CDR3 DNA reads TGTGCCAGCAGCCCCCGGACAGGTAGCTCCTACGAGCAGTACTTC. This gives the protein CASSPRTGSSYEQYF.